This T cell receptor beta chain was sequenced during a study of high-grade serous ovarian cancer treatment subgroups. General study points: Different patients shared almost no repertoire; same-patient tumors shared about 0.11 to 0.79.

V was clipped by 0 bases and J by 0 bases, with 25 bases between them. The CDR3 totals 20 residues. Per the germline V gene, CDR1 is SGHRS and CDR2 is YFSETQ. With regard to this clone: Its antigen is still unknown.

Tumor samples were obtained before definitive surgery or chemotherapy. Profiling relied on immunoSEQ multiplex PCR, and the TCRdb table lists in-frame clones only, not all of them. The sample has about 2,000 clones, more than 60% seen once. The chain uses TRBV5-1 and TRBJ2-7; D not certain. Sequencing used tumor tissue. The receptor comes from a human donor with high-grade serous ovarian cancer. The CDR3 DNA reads TGCGCCAGCAGCTTGGTACTTAGTTCTGGATACTTTCAAAGCTCCTACGAGCAGTACTTC. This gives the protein CASSLVLSSGYFQSSYEQYF.